The 14 T cell receptor beta chains presented below share a single source sample, sequenced in a study of shared clonotypes between healthy human individuals. The repertoire was sequenced with immunoSEQ multiplex PCR; TCRdb's copy has only in-frame clones and lacks some. Here the sample spans approximately 1.4 million clones, approximately 98% being singletons. Specimen: naive CD4+ T cells sorted from blood. Subset given: CD45RA+ positively selected. Receptors were obtained from a man aged 25-45 years in good health.

The rearrangement joins TRBV2 to TRBJ2-2; D unclear. The CDR3 is 15 residues long. With 6 bases removed from V and 6 bases from J, the gap between germline ends came to 17 bases. Germline CDR1 SNHLY, CDR2 FYNNEI. The CDR3 region is CASSITPDRAGELFF. The CDR3 DNA reads TGTGCCAGCAGCATCACCCCTGATAGGGCCGGGGAGCTGTTTTTT.

The V call is TRBV5-1, the J call TRBJ1-1; D not resolved. V lost 0 bases to trimming and J lost 8 bases, with 11 bases between them. Looked up from germline, CDR1 is SGHRS and CDR2 is YFSETQ. The CDR3 spans 13 residues. The CDR3 bases are TGCGCCAGCAGCTTGGCCGGAGGTCAGGAAGCTTTCTTT. Translated, it gives CASSLAGGQEAFF.

V is TRBV10-3 and J is TRBJ1-2, with D perhaps TRBD1 (5 bases). With 0 bases removed from V and 8 bases from J, the gap between germline ends came to 13 bases. This CDR3 has 14 residues. CDR1 is ENHRY, CDR2 SYGVKD, per germline. CDR3 coding DNA: TGTGCCATCAGTGAGTCTGTCAGGGAGAGAGGCTACACCTTC. The encoded protein is CAISESVRERGYTF.

The chain carries TRBV7-9 and TRBJ2-2; D not resolved. The V gene lost 1 base and the J gene lost 3 bases, with 6 bases spanning the gap. This CDR3 is built from 14 residues. Germline CDR1 SEHNR, CDR2 FQNEAQ (reference sequence). The CDR3 region is CASSLEADTGELFF. CDR3 DNA sequence: TGTGCCAGCAGCTTAGAGGCGGACACCGGGGAGCTGTTTTTT.

This chain links TRBV11-3 with TRBJ2-5; 10 positions agree with TRBD2. CDR3 size: 17 residues. With V trimmed by 1 base and J by 2 bases, 7 bases remained unmatched. The germline V gene has CDR1 SGHNT and CDR2 YENEEA. The DNA of the CDR3 is TGTGCCAGCAGCTTAGGGAGGACTAGCGGACTACAAGAGACCCAGTACTTC. The encoded protein is CASSLGRTSGLQETQYF.

This clone has only one observation. V is TRBV7-9 and J is TRBJ1-5, with D tentatively TRBD1 (6 bases). The germline V gene has CDR1 SEHNR and CDR2 FQNEAQ (reference sequence). CDR3 length equals 16 residues. Trimming removed 1 base from V and 7 bases from J, with 17 bases in between. The CDR3 bases are TGTGCCAGCAGCTTAGGGGGTCAGGGGCCGGGGCAGCCCCAGCATTTT. It encodes CASSLGGQGPGQPQHF.

The CDR3 sequence: CAISSFSGVVGYEQYF. DNA for the CDR3: TGTGCCATCAGTTCCTTTAGCGGCGTAGTAGGGTACGAGCAGTACTTC. The chain recombines TRBV10-3 with TRBJ2-7; D might be TRBD2 (6 bases). This CDR3 has 16 amino acids. V shed 5 bases and J shed 4 bases, with 21 bases lying between them. Germline V gene lookup returns CDR1 ENHRY and CDR2 SYGVKD.

This chain's CDR3 is CASSLRSGTPYEQYF. CDR3 in DNA: TGTGCCAGCAGCCTCCGGAGCGGGACCCCCTACGAGCAGTACTTC. The chain recombines TRBV7-2 with TRBJ2-7, with 7 nucleotides matching TRBD2. The CDR3 consists of 15 residues. The V segment lost 5 bases and the J segment 2 bases; nucleotides outside the gene matches: 9. From germline, CDR1 is SGHTA and CDR2 FQGNSA.

The chain combines TRBV5-1 with TRBJ2-3; TRBD2 matches at 8 bases. This CDR3 contains 17 residues. Per the germline V gene, CDR1 is SGHRS and CDR2 is YFSETQ. J was trimmed by 0 bases and V by 4 bases; bases with no gene match: 10. CDR3 sequence: CASSPRGSGTSTDTQYF. The CDR3 nucleotides are TGCGCCAGCAGCCCCCGCGGTAGCGGGACTAGCACAGATACGCAGTATTTT.

The chain carries TRBV9 and TRBJ1-2; weak D call: TRBD1 (5 bases). The CDR3 is made up of 14 amino acids. Trimming left V 3 bases short and J 2 bases short, with 11 bases between. Germline lookup yields CDR1 SGDLS and CDR2 YYNGEE. DNA of the CDR3: TGTGCCAGCAGCGCAAGGGGCAGGAACTATGGCTACACCTTC. It translates to CASSARGRNYGYTF.

The V and J genes are TRBV7-9 and TRBJ2-7; weak D call: TRBD1 (5 bases). Looked up from germline, CDR1 is SEHNR and CDR2 is FQNEAQ (reference sequence). V was clipped by 5 bases and J by 3 bases, with 17 bases between them. The CDR3 is 15 residues long. The CDR3 bases are TGTGCCAGCAGCGACCTGGGGCAGTCGAACTACGAGCAGTACTTC. Protein: CASSDLGQSNYEQYF.

This clone occurred once. The chain couples TRBV7-9 to TRBJ2-1; 7 nucleotides agree with TRBD1. Germline values: CDR1 SEHNR, CDR2 FQNEAQ (reference sequence). This CDR3 region has 14 residues. V shed 8 bases, J shed 0 bases, and the junction held 4 bases outside the gene matches. Here the CDR3 reads CASPRDSSYNEQFF. In DNA form, the CDR3 reads TGTGCCAGCCCACGGGACAGCTCCTACAATGAGCAGTTCTTC.

This clone showed up just once. This sequence joins TRBV5-1 and TRBJ2-1; TRBD2 is a possible D gene (5 bases). Germline CDR1 reads SGHRS; CDR2 reads YFSETQ. The V gene lost 7 bases and the J gene lost 7 bases, with 15 bases spanning the gap. The CDR3 runs 13 residues. DNA of the CDR3: TGCGCCAGCCATATGGGGTCGGGGAATGAGCAGTTCTTC. As protein: CASHMGSGNEQFF.

The chain recombines TRBV6-5 with TRBJ1-2; tentative D call: TRBD1 (5 bases). Trimming pared 6 bases from V and 2 bases from J, leaving 13 bases between. Per the germline V gene, CDR1 is MNHEY and CDR2 is SVGAGI. The CDR3 contains 14 residues. The CDR3 bases are TGTGCCAGCAGACCCGGGACGGGGAACTATGGCTACACCTTC. Protein sequence: CASRPGTGNYGYTF.